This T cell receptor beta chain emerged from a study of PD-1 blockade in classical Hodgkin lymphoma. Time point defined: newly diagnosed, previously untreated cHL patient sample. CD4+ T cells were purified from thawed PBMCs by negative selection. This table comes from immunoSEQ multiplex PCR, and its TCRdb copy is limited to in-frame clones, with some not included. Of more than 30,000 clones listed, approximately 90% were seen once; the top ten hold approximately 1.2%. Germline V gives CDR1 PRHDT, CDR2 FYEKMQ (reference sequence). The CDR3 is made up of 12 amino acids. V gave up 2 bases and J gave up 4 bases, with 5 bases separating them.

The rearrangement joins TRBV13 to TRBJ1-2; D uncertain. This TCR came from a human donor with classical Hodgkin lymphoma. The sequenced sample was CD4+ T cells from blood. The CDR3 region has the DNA TGTGCCAGCAGCTTATTGGGCTATGGCTACACCTTC. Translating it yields CASSLLGYGYTF.